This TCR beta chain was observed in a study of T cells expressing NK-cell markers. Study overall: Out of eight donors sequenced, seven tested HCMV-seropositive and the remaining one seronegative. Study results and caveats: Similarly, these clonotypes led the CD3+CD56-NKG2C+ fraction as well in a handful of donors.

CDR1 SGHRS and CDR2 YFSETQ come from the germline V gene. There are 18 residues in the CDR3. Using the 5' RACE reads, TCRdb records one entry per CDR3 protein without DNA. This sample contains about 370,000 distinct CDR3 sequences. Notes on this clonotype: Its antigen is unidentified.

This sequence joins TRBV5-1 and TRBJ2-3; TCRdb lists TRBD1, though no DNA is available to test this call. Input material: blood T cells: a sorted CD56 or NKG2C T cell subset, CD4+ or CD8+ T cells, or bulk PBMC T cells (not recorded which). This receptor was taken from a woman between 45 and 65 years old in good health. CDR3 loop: CASSLEVFGQTSVDTQYF.